This T cell receptor (beta chain) was retrieved from a study of T cells expressing NK-cell markers. Background on the study: Each TCR beta repertoire originated in sorted T cells that were CD3+CD56+NKG2C+, CD3+CD56+NKG2C- or CD3+CD56-NKG2C+. General study results and limits: One observes that, in several donors, these clonotypes were also the leading ones within the CD3+CD56-NKG2C+ fraction.

Points on this clonotype: Its target is unknown.

In germline, CDR1 is SGHDT, CDR2 YYEEEE. The CDR3 has 16 amino acids. TCR beta cDNA was generated via 5'RACE template switching incorporating UMIs. From the 5' RACE reads, TCRdb lists one entry per CDR3 protein and no DNA. This sample contains roughly 160,000 distinct CDR3 sequences. Sequences were obtained from blood T cells: a sorted CD56 or NKG2C T cell subset, CD4+ or CD8+ T cells, or bulk PBMC T cells (not recorded which). This TCR was recovered from a man aged 18-70 years in good health. The chain couples TRBV5-6 to TRBJ2-2; TCRdb indicates TRBD2, and absent DNA this call remains unverified. The CDR3 region is CASSMPGEGTPGELFF.